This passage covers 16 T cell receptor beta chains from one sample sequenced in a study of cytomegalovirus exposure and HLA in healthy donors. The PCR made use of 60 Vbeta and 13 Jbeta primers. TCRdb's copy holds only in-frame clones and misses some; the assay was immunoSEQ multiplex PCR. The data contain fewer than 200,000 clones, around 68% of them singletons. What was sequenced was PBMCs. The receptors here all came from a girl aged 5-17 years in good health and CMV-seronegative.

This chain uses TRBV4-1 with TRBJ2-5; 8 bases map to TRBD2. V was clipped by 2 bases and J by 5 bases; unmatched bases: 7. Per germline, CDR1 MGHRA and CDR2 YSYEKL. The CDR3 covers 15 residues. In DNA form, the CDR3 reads TGCGCCAGCAGCCAAACTAGCGGAAACGGGGAGACCCAGTACTTC. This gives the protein CASSQTSGNGETQYF.

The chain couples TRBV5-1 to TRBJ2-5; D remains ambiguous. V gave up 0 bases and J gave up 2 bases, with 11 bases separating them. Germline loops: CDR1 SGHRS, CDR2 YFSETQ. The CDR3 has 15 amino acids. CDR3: CASSLVAAEQETQYF. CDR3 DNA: TGCGCCAGCAGCTTGGTCGCGGCAGAACAAGAGACCCAGTACTTC.

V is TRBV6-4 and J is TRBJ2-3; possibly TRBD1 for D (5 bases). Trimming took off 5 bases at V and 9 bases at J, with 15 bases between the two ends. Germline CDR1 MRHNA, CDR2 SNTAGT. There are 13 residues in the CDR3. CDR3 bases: TGTGCCAGCAGTCCCCAGGAAGGGGTGACGCAGTATTTT. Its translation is CASSPQEGVTQYF.

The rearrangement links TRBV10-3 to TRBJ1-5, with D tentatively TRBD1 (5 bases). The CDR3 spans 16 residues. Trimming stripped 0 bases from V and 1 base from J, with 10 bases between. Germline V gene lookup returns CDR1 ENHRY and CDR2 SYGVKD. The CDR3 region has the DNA TGTGCCATCAGTGAGTCGGGCAGGGTAAGCAATCAGCCCCAGCATTTT. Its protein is CAISESGRVSNQPQHF.

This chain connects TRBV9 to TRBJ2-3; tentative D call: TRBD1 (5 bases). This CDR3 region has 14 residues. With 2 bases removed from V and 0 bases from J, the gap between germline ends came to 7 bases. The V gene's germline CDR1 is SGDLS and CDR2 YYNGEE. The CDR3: CASSVRTSTDTQYF. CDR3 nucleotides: TGTGCCAGCAGCGTCAGGACAAGCACAGATACGCAGTATTTT.

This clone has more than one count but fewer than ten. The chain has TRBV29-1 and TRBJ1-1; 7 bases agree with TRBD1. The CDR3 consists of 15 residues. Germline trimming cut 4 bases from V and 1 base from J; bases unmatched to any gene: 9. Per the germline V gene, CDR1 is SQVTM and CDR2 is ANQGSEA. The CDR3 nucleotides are TGCAGCGTTGTAAGGCGGGGACAGTCGAACACTGAAGCTTTCTTT. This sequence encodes CSVVRRGQSNTEAFF.

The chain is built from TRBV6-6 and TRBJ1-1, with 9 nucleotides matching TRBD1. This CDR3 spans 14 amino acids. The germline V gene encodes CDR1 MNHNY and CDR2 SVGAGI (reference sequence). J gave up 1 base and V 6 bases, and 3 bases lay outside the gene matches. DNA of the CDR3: TGTGCCAGCAGGGACAGGGGTGGGAACACTGAAGCTTTCTTT. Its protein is CASRDRGGNTEAFF.

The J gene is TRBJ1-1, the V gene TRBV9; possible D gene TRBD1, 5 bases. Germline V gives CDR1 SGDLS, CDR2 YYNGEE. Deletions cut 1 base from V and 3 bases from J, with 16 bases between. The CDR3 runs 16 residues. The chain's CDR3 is CASSVFEAGWDTEAFF. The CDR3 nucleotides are TGTGCCAGCAGCGTATTTGAAGCAGGGTGGGACACTGAAGCTTTCTTT.

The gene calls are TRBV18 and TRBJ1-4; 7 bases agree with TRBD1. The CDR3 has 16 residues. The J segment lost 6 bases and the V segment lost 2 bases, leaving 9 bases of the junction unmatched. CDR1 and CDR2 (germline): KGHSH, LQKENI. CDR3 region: CASSPAQTGSHEKLFF. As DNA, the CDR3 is TGTGCCAGCTCACCAGCCCAGACAGGGAGCCATGAAAAACTGTTTTTT.

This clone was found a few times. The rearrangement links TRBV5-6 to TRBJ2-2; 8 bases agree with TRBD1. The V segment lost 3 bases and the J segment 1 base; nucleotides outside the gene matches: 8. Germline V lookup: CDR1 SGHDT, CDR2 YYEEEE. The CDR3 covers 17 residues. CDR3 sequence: CASSSVDRGQNTGELFF. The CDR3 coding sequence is TGTGCCAGCAGCTCAGTCGACAGGGGTCAGAACACCGGGGAGCTGTTTTTT.

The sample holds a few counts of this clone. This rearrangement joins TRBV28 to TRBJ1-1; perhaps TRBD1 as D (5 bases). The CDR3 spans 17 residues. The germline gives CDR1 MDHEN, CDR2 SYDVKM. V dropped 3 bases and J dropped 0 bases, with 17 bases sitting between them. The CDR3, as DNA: TGTGCCAGCAGTTTGGGGGGGTGGGGCTCCATGAACACTGAAGCTTTCTTT. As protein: CASSLGGWGSMNTEAFF.

CDR3 nucleotide sequence: TGTGCCAGCAAGCGGATTTCGTTCGGGCAAGAGACCCAGTACTTC. Amino acids: CASKRISFGQETQYF. This rearrangement joins TRBV2 to TRBJ2-5, with a possible D match to TRBD2 (5 bases). Trimming shortened V by 7 bases and J by 2 bases, and 17 bases separated the two germline ends. The CDR3 contains 15 residues. CDR1 is SNHLY, CDR2 FYNNEI, per germline.

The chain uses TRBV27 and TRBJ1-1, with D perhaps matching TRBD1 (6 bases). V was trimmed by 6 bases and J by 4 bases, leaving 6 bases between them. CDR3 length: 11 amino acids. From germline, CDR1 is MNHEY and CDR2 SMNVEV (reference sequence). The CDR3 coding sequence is TGTGCCAGCAGAGGGGGCACTGAAGCTTTCTTT. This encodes CASRGGTEAFF.

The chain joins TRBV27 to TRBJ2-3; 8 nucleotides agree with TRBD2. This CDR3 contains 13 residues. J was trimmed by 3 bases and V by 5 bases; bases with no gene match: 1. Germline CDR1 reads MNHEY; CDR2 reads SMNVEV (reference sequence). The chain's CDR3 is CASSPGGTDTQYF. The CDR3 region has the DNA TGTGCCAGCAGTCCGGGGGGGACAGATACGCAGTATTTT.

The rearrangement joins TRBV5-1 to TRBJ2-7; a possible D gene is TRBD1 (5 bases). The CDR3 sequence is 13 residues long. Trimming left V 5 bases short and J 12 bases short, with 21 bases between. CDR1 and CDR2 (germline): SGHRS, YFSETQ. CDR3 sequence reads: CASRSDSAGLTYF. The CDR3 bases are TGCGCCAGCAGATCTGACAGCGCCGGATTAACGTACTTC.

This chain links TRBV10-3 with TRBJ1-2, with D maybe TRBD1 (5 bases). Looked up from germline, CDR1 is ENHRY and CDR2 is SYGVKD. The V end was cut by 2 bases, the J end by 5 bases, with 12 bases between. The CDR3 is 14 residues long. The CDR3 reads CAISETGAIYGYTF. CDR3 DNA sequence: TGTGCCATCAGTGAGACTGGGGCGATATATGGCTACACCTTC.